These T cell receptor beta chains were read from a single sample in a study of lymphopenia after photon versus proton radiotherapy. Using immunoSEQ multiplex PCR, the repertoire was profiled, and TCRdb retains in-frame clones only, with some absent. The table includes 45,000 to 65,000 clones, around 90% detected once. The source was peripheral blood, collected from a patient treated with photon-based radiotherapy. These receptors all stem from a woman in her 40s with cholangiocarcinoma. CDR3s include the opening cysteine and the closing phenylalanine or tryptophan.

TRBV6-1,CASSDEQVAAKNIQYF
TRBV7-2,CASSLRGGYMNTEAFF
TRBV7-9,CASSLGQGGALYTDTQYF
TRBV6-1,CASSEPGISYGYTF
TRBV6-5,CASSYSWGLEQYF
TRBV29-1,CSAAGGLAIGEQYF
TRBV20-1,CSARAGDTQYF
TRBV30,CAWSVWGGRYTEAFF
TRBV5-4,CASSPGDYGYTF
TRBV5-4,CASSLSRGALTDTQYF
TRBV7-9,CASNPPGTEAFF
TRBV5-4,CASSSSGELFF
TRBV18,CASSSAGELFF
TRBV5-1,CASSLTGTGAEKLFF
TRBV28,CASSPGGGRQPQHF
TRBV7-2,CASSSAGGYEQYF
TRBV25-1,CASGGGASPLHF
TRBV25-1,CASSVGSEQYF
TRBV11-2,CASSSLRGPRRGETQYF
TRBV7-3,CASSLPTSGPFNEQFF
TRBV28,CASSLARVYNEQFF
TRBV11-1,CASSLEAGGYNEQFF
TRBV19,CASQGFNQPQHF
TRBV19,CASSSGGRAFNEQFF
TRBV18,CASSPPSRLAGSYEQYF
TRBV6-1,CASTERGEAPQHF
TRBV19,CASSYTITDTQYF
TRBV7-9,CASSLVGDEQYF
TRBV6-5,CASSYQGWETQYF
TRBV10-3,CAIAVGRSYEQYF
TRBV7-6,CASSLPPAGPSNNEQFF
TRBV9,CASSVDGTSGILKTQYF
TRBV5-4,CASSLGDTQYF
TRBV6-6,CASTYRGSPLHF
TRBV5-6,CATQLRVGAQYF
TRBV6-1,CASSETGAPPGNTIYF
TRBV5-1,CASRDSRGRNTGELFF
TRBV5-6,CASSPAGTGENYGYTF
TRBV16,CASSQWDRGGAAFF
TRBV28,CASGGQTNQPQHF
TRBV28,CASTVRDRGSDTQYF
TRBV7-2,CASSGLGLAGDTQYF
TRBV7-8,CASSLVAGPGSYNEQFF
TRBV10-3,CAIRREGGTDTQYF
TRBV14,CASSQVNYEQYF
TRBV6-1,CASSEAAQGYEQYF
TRBV19,CASRMGTGNTEAFF
TRBV9,CASSVGGGAVYEQYF
TRBV27,CASRDAGTGRHEQYF
TRBV27,CASGRSRSYEQYF
TRBV27,CASSHRPPDRGPPYEQYF
TRBV5-6,CASSQASWGPEAFF
TRBV4-1,CASSPYQLNTEAFF
TRBV7-9,CASSFHPDRDSAFF
TRBV28,CASSFGDRSPTTNEKLFF
TRBV7-9,CASGQQRGDYNEQFF
TRBV27,CASSLYWGNADSYEQYF
TRBV27,CASSKTRDRRTDTQYF
TRBV28,CASRRGLGSTGELFF
TRBV27,CASSSTWSHEQYF